Listed below are T cell receptor beta chains from one sample, sequenced in a study of response to subunit inactivated influenza vaccine. TCRdb fed the RT-PCR reads into MiXCR, producing one record per CDR3 protein. This sample has 550,000 to 650,000 distinct CDR3 sequences, with about 10% found just once. This specimen consisted of PBMCs from blood, obtained on the day of vaccination. The source is a man in his forties or fifties who received an inactivated influenza vaccine. The CDR3 runs from the conserved cysteine through the conserved F or W. Fields, in order: V gene, CDR3 protein.

TRBV20-1,CSARDHNSEQFF
TRBV5-1,CASSLALSAGGFSF
TRBV7-2,CASSSGGAKYYEQYF
TRBV11-2,CASRPGLGLLEQYF
TRBV6-2/TRBV6-3,CASRGLLAWSGSSEKLFF
TRBV4-3,CASSQGGLPYGEQYF
TRBV12-3/TRBV12-4,CASSLPPGQGDTGELFF
TRBV7-2,CASSPNERGGTDTQYF
TRBV5-1,CASSLPVEGQGGYEQFF
TRBV5-1,CASSLGGGDTEAFF
TRBV6-5,CASSYGGSGANVLTF
TRBV5-6,CASSFDRGSNNEQFF
TRBV11-2,CASSLEGSSKAKNIQYF
TRBV3-1,CASSRRGGPTDTQYF
TRBV20-1,CSARTSGRAVYNEQFF
TRBV12-3/TRBV12-4,CASSATQGASEKLFF
TRBV12-3/TRBV12-4,CASSLRQGSSPLHF
TRBV4-2,CASSQDRGGDIQYF
TRBV29-1,CSVEDFGTDSYEQYF
TRBV14,CASSQGFGGYEQYF
TRBV7-2,CASSPTRVGEKLFF
TRBV20-1,CSASPGTVDTGELFF
TRBV6-2/TRBV6-3,CASSDLRGQPSYEQYF
TRBV20-1,CSAFGTSGRGQETQYF
TRBV4-1,CASSQGLAEETQYF
TRBV5-1,CASSRNGQGHGYTF